The 18 T cell receptor beta chains below all came from one sample that was sequenced in a study of T cells after yellow fever vaccination. TCRdb itself ran the 5' RACE reads through MiXCR, one entry per CDR3 protein. The profile covers under 550,000 distinct CDR3 sequences, with 21% appearing a single time and approximately 16% taken by the ten largest. The sample was PBMCs, taken roughly 20 days after the first yellow fever vaccination. The receptors were gathered from a man in his late teens or twenties who received the YFV17D yellow fever vaccine.

CDR3 sequence (DNA): TGTGCCAGCAGCTTAGAGGGGGGGCGAAGAGAGACCCAGTACTTC. It translates to CASSLEGGRRETQYF. The J gene is TRBJ2-5, the V gene TRBV7-2; D may be TRBD2 (7 bases). Germline V gives CDR1 SGHTA, CDR2 FQGNSA. CDR3 length: 15 residues. Trimming removed 1 base from V and 4 bases from J, with 13 bases in between.

V usage is TRBV3-1 and J usage is TRBJ1-5; no clear D gene. Deletions cut 1 base from V and 3 bases from J, with 10 bases between. This CDR3 spans 15 amino acids. Germline loops: CDR1 LGHDT, CDR2 YNNKEL (reference sequence). The chain's CDR3 is CASSQGQPVNQPQHF. CDR3 DNA sequence: TGTGCCAGCAGCCAAGGTCAGCCGGTCAATCAGCCCCAGCATTTT.

CDR3 loop: CAGGGRGDTQYF. CDR3 nucleotide sequence: TGTGCGGGGGGGGGGCGAGGTGATACGCAGTATTTT. V gene TRBV28 combines with J gene TRBJ2-3; D is possibly TRBD2 (7 bases). This CDR3 comprises 12 residues. Germline CDR1 is MDHEN and CDR2 is SYDVKM.

In its sample, this clonotype was seen a few times. The CDR3, as DNA: TGTGCCAGCAGCCCCCGGGACAGCCCCTTCAATGAGCAGTTCTTC. Its protein is CASSPRDSPFNEQFF. This chain links TRBV7-8 with TRBJ2-1; 7 nucleotides line up with TRBD1. This CDR3 contains 15 residues. Germline CDR1 reads SGHVS; CDR2 reads FQNEAQ. Trimming at V came to 5 bases and at J to 6 bases, leaving 10 bases not matched to a gene.

The chain couples TRBV27 to TRBJ1-6; D is undetermined. Trimming removed 5 bases at V and 10 bases at J, with 18 bases between. The CDR3 is 15 residues long. Germline V lookup: CDR1 MNHEY, CDR2 SMNVEV (reference sequence). The CDR3 reads CASSPSFGFRSPLHF. CDR3 sequence (DNA): TGTGCCAGCAGTCCATCTTTTGGGTTTCGATCACCCCTCCACTTT.

The V and J genes are TRBV12-3 or TRBV12-4 and TRBJ2-1, with TRBD2 matching over 9 bases. The CDR3 is 16 amino acids. Germline trimming cut 6 bases from V and 6 bases from J; bases unmatched to any gene: 12. The CDR3 region is CASSTPGLAIFNEQFF. The DNA for the CDR3 is TGTGCCAGCAGCACACCGGGACTAGCTATTTTCAATGAGCAGTTCTTC.

The chain carries TRBV6-2 or TRBV6-3 and TRBJ2-7; TRBD1 matches 10 bases. With 6 bases clipped from V and 7 bases from J, the junction kept 6 bases outside the gene matches. CDR1 is MNHEY and CDR2 is SVGEGT in the germline V gene. The CDR3 runs to 13 residues. The CDR3 sequence is CASRATGGVEQYF. CDR3 coding DNA: TGTGCCAGCAGAGCGACAGGGGGCGTAGAGCAGTACTTC.

As for this clonotype: A much more abundant neighbour one base away suggests this may be a read error. CDR3 loop: CAISSQSWGQNEQFF. DNA of the CDR3: TGTGCCATCAGTTCCCAGAGTTGGGGGCAAAATGAGCAGTTCTTC. This chain links TRBV2 with TRBJ2-1; perhaps TRBD1 as D (6 bases). The CDR3 has 15 residues. CDR1 and CDR2 (germline): SNHLY, FYNNEI.

The sample holds a few counts of this clonotype. This chain links TRBV5-1 with TRBJ2-2, with D unresolved. The V gene lost 6 bases and the J gene lost 2 bases, with 14 bases spanning the gap. Per germline, CDR1 SGHRS and CDR2 YFSETQ. The CDR3 runs 15 residues. CDR3 sequence: CASTQGQVNTGELFF. The CDR3 nucleotides are TGCGCCAGCACCCAAGGTCAGGTTAACACCGGGGAGCTGTTTTTT.

V is TRBV30 and J is TRBJ1-5, with D uncertain. The germline V gene has CDR1 GTSNPN and CDR2 SVGIG (reference sequence). V shed 1 base and J shed 6 bases, with 10 bases lying between them. CDR3 size: 13 residues. CDR3 protein: CAWSGKMAQPQHF. CDR3 sequence (DNA): TGTGCCTGGAGTGGCAAGATGGCTCAGCCCCAGCATTTT. Using reference TRBV30 and TRBJ1-5 for the parts outside the CDR3, the full variable domain is SQTIHQWPATLVQPVGSPLSLECTVEGTSNPNLYWYRQAAGRGLQLLFYSVGIGQISSEVPQNLSASRPQDRQFILSSKKLLLSDSGFYLCAWSGKMAQPQHFGDGTRLSIL.

The genes are TRBV20-1 and TRBJ2-3; the D gene is possibly TRBD2 (6 bases). Trimming took 6 bases from V and 1 from J, leaving 14 bases between them. Germline V CDR1 and CDR2: DFQATT, SNEGSKA (reference sequence). The CDR3 consists of 14 residues. Here the CDR3 reads CSADWGDRTDTQYF. The CDR3 DNA reads as TGCAGTGCGGACTGGGGGGACCGCACAGATACGCAGTATTTT.

The J gene is TRBJ2-2, the V gene TRBV7-2; D possibly matches TRBD1 or TRBD2 (5 bases each). V shed 4 bases and J shed 5 bases, with 11 bases lying between them. Germline CDR1 is SGHTA and CDR2 is FQGNSA. This CDR3 region has 14 residues. The DNA for the CDR3 is TGTGCCAGCAGCTGGGGGATAGCGACCGGGGAGCTGTTTTTT. Protein: CASSWGIATGELFF.

The rearrangement links TRBV28 to TRBJ1-1; the match to TRBD1 covers 7 bases. The CDR3 has 12 amino acids. Per the germline V gene, CDR1 is MDHEN and CDR2 is SYDVKM. The V and J ends lost 6 bases and 14 bases, in that order; junction bases with no gene match: 12. CDR3 bases: TGTGCCAGCAGGACCCTTGGGGGGACAGAGTTCTTT. Protein product: CASRTLGGTEFF. The full variable domain, rest sourced from reference TRBV28 and TRBJ1-1, is DVKVTQSSRYLVKRTGEKVFLECVQDMDHENMFWYRQDPGLGLRLIYFSYDVKMKEKGDIPEGYSVSREKKERFSLILESASTNQTSMYLCASRTLGGTEFFGQGTRLTVV.

This clonotype was observed a few times. This chain uses TRBV28 with TRBJ2-7, with 9 bases fitting TRBD1. The CDR3 is 14 residues long. The germline V gene encodes CDR1 MDHEN and CDR2 SYDVKM. J was trimmed by 5 bases and V by 4 bases; bases with no gene match: 6. The CDR3 spells CASSSPWTGDEQYV. In nucleotides, the CDR3 is TGTGCCAGCAGTTCGCCTTGGACAGGGGACGAGCAGTACGTC.

This clonotype turned up a few times. DNA of the CDR3: TGTGCCAGCAGTTACCCGGGTGGAGCTGACACTGAAGCTTTCTTT. Protein product: CASSYPGGADTEAFF. The chain recombines TRBV28 with TRBJ1-1; D unclear. The V end was cut by 4 bases, the J end by 3 bases, with 15 bases between. Germline lookup yields CDR1 MDHEN and CDR2 SYDVKM. This CDR3 contains 15 residues.

The chain recombines TRBV14 with TRBJ2-2; D possibly matches TRBD1 or TRBD2 (6 bases each). Per germline, CDR1 SGHDN and CDR2 FVKESK. There are 14 residues in the CDR3. V gave up 2 bases and J gave up 6 bases, with 10 bases separating them. The CDR3 here is CASSQWRGSGELFF. Written as DNA, the CDR3 is TGTGCCAGCAGCCAATGGAGGGGGTCCGGGGAGCTGTTTTTT. The whole variable domain, filled in from reference TRBV14 and TRBJ2-2, reads EAGVTQFPSHSVIEKGQTVTLRCDPISGHDNLYWYRRVMGKEIKFLLHFVKESKQDESGMPNNRFLAERTGGTYSTLKVQPAELEDSGVYFCASSQWRGSGELFFGEGSRLTVL.

The chain carries TRBV11-2 and TRBJ1-5, with TRBD1 matching over 8 bases. The CDR3 loop spans 18 amino acids. From germline, CDR1 is SGHAT and CDR2 FQNNGV. V gave up 5 bases and J gave up 1 base; unmatched junction bases: 13. The CDR3 DNA reads TGTGCCAGCAGCACCGGACAGGGAGGGGTTTGGAGCAATCAGCCCCAGCATTTT. Its translation: CASSTGQGGVWSNQPQHF.

The chain couples TRBV6-2 or TRBV6-3 to TRBJ2-3; 7 bases agree with TRBD2. CDR1 and CDR2 (germline): MNHEY, SVGEGT. Trimming cost V 0 bases and J 8 bases; bases outside gene matches: 8. This CDR3 has 15 residues. The CDR3 loop is CASSYSELAEITQYF. The DNA of the CDR3 is TGTGCCAGCAGTTACTCGGAGCTAGCGGAGATTACGCAGTATTTT.